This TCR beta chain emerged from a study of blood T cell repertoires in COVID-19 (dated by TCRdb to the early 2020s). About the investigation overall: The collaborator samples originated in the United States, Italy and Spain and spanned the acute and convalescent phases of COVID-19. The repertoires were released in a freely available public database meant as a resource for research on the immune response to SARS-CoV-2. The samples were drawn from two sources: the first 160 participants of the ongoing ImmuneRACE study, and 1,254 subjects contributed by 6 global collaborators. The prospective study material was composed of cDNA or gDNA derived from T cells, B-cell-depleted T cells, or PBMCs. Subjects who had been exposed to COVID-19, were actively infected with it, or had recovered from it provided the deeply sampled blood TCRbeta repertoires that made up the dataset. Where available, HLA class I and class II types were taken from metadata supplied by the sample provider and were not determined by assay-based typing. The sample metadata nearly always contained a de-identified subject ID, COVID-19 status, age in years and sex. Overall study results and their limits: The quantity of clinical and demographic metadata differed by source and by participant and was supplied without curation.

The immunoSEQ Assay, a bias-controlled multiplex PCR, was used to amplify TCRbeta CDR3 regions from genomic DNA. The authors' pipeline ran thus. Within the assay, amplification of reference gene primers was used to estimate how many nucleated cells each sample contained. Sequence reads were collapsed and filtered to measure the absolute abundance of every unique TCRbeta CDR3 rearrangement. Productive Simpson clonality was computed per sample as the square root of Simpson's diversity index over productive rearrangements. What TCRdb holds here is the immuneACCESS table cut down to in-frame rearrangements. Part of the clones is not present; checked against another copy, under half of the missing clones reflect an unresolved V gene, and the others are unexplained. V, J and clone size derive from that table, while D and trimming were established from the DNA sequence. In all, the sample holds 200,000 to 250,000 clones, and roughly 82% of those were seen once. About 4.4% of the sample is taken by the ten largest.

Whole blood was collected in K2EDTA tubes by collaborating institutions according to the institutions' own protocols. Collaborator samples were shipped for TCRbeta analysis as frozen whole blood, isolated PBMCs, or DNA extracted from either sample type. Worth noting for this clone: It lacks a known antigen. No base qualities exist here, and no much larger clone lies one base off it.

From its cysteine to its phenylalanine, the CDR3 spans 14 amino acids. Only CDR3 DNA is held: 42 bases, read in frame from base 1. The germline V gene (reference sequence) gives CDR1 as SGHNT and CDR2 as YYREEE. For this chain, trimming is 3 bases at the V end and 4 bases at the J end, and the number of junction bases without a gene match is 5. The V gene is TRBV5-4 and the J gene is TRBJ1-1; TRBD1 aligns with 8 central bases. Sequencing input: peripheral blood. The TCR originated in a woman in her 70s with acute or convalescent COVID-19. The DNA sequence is TGTGCCAGCAGCTGGCCGGGACAGGTCACTGAAGCTTTCTTT. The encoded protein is CASSWPGQVTEAFF.